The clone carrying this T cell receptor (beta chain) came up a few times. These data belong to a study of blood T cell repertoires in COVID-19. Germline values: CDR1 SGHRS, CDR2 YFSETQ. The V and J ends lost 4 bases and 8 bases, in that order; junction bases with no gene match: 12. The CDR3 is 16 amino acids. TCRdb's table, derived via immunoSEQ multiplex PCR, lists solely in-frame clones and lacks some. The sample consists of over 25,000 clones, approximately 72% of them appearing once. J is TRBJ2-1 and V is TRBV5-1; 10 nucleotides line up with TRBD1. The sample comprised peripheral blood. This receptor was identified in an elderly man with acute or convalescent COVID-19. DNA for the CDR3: TGCGCCAGCAGCAGCAGGACAGGGGGAGGGAGGGATGAGCAGTTCTTC. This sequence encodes CASSSRTGGGRDEQFF.